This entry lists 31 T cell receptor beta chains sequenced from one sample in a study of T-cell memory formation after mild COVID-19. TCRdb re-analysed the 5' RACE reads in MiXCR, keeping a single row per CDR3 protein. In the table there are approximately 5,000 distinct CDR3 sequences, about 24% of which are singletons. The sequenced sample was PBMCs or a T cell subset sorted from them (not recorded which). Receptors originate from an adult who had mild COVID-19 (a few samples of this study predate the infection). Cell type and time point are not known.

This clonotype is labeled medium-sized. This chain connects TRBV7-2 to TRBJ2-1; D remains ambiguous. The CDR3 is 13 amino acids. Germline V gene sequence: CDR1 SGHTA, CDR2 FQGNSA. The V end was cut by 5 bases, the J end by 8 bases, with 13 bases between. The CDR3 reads CASSRSGLYEQFF. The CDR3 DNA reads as TGTGCCAGCAGCCGGTCGGGTCTGTATGAGCAGTTCTTC.

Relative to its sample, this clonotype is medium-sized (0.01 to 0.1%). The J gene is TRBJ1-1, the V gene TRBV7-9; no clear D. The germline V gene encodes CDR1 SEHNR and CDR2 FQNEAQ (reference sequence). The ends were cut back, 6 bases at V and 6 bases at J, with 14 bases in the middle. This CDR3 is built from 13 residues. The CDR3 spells CASSSPAGAEAFF. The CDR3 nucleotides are TGTGCCAGCAGTTCTCCCGCGGGCGCTGAAGCTTTCTTT.

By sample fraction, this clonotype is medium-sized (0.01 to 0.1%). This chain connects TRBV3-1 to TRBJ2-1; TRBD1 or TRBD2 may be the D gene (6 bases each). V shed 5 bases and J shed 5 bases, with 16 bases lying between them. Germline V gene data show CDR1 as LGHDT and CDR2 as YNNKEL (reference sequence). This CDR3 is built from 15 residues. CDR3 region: CASSTLKGGNNEQFF. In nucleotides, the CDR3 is TGTGCCAGCAGCACACTGAAGGGGGGTAACAATGAGCAGTTCTTC.

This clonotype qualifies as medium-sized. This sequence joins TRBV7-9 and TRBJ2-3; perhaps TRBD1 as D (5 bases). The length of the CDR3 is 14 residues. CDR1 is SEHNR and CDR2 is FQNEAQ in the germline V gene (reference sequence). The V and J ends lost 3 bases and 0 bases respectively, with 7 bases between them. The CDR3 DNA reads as TGTGCCAGCAGCTTTCGACAGAGCACAGATACGCAGTATTTT. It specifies CASSFRQSTDTQYF.

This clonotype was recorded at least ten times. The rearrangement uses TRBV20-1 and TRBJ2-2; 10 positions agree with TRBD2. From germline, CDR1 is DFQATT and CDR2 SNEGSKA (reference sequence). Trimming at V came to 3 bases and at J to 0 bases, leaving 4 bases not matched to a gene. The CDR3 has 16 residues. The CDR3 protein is CSARLAGATNTGELFF. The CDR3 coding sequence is TGCAGTGCTAGGCTAGCGGGGGCTACGAACACCGGGGAGCTGTTTTTT.

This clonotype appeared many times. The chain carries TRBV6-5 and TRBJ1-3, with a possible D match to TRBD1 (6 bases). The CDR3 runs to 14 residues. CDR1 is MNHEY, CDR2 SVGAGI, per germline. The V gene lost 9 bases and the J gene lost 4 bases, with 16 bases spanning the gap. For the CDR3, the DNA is TGTGCCAGTGGGAGCAGGGGTGGGGGAAACACCATATATTTT. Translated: CASGSRGGGNTIYF.

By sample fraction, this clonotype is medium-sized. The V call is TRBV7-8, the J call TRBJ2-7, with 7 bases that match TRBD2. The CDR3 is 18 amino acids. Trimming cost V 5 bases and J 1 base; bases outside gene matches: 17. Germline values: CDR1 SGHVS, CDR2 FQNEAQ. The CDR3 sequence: CASSLMSGGGLISYEQYF. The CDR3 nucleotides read TGTGCCAGCAGCCTCATGAGTGGCGGGGGTCTAATATCCTACGAGCAGTACTTC.

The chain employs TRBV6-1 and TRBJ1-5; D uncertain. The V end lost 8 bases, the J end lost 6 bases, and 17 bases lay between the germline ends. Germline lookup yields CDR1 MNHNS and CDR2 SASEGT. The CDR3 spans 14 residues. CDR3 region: CASLVGEGSQPQHF. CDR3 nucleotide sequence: TGTGCCAGCCTTGTCGGGGAGGGTAGTCAGCCCCAGCATTTT.

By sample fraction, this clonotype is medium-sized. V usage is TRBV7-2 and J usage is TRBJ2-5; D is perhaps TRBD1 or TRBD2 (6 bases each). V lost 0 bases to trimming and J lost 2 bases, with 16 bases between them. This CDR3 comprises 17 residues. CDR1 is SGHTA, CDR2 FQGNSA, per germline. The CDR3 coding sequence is TGTGCCAGCAGCTTAGCGAAAACTAGCCAGGGGCAAGAGACCCAGTACTTC. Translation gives CASSLAKTSQGQETQYF.

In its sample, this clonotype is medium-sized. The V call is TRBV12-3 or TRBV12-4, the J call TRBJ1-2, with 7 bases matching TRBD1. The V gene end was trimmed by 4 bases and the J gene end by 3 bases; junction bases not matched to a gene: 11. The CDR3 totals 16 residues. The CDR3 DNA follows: TGTGCCAGCAGTTCCCGGGACAGCCCTCGGGACTATGGCTACACCTTC. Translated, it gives CASSSRDSPRDYGYTF.

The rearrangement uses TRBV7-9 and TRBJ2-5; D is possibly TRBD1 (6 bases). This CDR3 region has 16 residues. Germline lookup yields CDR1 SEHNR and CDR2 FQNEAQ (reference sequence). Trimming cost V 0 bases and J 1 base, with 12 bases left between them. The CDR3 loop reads CASSLAGAILQETQYF. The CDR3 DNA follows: TGTGCCAGCAGCTTAGCGGGGGCCATACTCCAAGAGACCCAGTACTTC.

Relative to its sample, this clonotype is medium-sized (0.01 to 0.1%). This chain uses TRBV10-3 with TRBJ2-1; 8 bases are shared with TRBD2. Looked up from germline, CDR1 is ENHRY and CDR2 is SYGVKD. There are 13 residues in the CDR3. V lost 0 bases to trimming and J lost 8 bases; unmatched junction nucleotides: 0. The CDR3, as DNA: TGTGCCATCAGTGAGTCCGGGGGGGATGAGCAGTTCTTC. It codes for CAISESGGDEQFF.

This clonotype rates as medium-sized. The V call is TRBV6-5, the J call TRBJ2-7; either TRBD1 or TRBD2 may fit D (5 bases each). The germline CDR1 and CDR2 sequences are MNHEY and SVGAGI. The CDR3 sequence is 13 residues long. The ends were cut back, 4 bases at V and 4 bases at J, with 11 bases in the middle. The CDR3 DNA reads TGTGCCAGCAGTTCTTCCTGGGGGTACGAGCAGTACTTC. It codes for CASSSSWGYEQYF.

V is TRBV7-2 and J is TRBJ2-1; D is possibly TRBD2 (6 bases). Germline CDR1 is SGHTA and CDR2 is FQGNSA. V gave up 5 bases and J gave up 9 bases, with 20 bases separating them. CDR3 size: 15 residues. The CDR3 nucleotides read TGTGCCAGCAGCCCCCGGTACTACCAGGAGGGTGAGCAGTTCTTC. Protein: CASSPRYYQEGEQFF.

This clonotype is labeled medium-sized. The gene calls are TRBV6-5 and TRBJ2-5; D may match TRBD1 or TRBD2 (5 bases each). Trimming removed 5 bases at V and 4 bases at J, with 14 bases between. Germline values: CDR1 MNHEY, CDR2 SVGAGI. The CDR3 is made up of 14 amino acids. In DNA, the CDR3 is TGTGCCAGCAGTCCTACAGGCCGGGGAGAGACCCAGTACTTC. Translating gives CASSPTGRGETQYF.

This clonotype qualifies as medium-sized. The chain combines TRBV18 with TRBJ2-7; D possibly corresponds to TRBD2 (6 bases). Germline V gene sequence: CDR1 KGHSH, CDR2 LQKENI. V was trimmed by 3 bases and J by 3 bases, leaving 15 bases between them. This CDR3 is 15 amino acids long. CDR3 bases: TGTGCCAGCTCACCTTCCTCGGGGGTCGACTACGAGCAGTACTTC. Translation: CASSPSSGVDYEQYF.

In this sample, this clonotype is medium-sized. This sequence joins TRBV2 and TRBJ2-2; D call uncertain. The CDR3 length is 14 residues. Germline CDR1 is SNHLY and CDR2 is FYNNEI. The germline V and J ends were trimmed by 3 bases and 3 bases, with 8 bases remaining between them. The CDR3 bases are TGTGCCAGCAGTGATCGGACCCACACCGGGGAGCTGTTTTTT. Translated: CASSDRTHTGELFF.

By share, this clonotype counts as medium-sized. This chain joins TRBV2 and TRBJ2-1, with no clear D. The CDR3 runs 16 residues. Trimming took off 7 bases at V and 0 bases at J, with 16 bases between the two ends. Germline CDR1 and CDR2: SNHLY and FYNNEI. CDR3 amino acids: CASTPQLSPSYNEQFF. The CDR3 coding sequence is TGTGCCAGCACCCCCCAACTTAGTCCCTCCTACAATGAGCAGTTCTTC.

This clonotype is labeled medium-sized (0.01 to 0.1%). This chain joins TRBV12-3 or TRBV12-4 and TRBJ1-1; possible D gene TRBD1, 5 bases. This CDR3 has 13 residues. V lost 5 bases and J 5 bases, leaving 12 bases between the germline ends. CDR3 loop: CASSSRVGTEAFF. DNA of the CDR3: TGTGCCAGCAGTAGCAGGGTTGGTACTGAAGCTTTCTTT.

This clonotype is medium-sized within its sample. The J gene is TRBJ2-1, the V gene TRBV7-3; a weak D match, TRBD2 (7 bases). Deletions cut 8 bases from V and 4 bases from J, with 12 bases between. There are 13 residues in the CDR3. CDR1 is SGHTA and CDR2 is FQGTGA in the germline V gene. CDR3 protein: CASGGAGYNEQFF. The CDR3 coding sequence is TGTGCCAGCGGGGGGGCAGGTTACAATGAGCAGTTCTTC. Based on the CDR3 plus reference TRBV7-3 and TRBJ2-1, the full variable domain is GAGVSQTPSNKVTEKGKYVELRCDPISGHTALYWYRQSLGQGPEFLIYFQGTGAADDSGLPNDRFFAVRPEGSVSTLKIQRTERGDSAVYLCASGGAGYNEQFFGPGTRLTVL.

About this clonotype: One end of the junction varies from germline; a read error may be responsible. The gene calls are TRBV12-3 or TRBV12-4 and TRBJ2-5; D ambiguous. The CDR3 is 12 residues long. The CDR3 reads CASSLRLDSVIF. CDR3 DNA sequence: TGTGCCAGCAGTTTACGGCTCGACTCCGTAATCTTC.

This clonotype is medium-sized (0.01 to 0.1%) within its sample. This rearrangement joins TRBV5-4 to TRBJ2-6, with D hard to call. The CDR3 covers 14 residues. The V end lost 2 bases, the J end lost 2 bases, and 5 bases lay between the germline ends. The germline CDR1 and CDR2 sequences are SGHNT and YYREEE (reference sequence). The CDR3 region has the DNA TGTGCCAGCAGCTTCGGGCCTGGGGCCAACGTCCTGACTTTC. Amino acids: CASSFGPGANVLTF.

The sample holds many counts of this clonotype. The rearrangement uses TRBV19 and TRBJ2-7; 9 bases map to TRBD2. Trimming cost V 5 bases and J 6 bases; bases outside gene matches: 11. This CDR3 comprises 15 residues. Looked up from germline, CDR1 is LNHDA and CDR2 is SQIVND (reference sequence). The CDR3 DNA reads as TGTGCCAGTAGTCCAGCGGGGGGACCTATCGGCGAGCAGTACTTC. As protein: CASSPAGGPIGEQYF.

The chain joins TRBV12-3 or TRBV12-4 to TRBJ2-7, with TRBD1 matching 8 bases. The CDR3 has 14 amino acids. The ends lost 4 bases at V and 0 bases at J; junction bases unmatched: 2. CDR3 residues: CASSSTGGSYEQYF. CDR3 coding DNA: TGTGCCAGCAGTTCAACAGGGGGCTCCTACGAGCAGTACTTC.

CDR3 coding DNA: TGTGCCAGCAGCTTAGTAGTAAGGGCGGCTGGAAACACCATATATTTT. Its protein is CASSLVVRAAGNTIYF. The gene calls are TRBV7-8 and TRBJ1-3, with D hard to call. Germline CDR1 and CDR2: SGHVS and FQNEAQ. CDR3 length equals 16 residues. The V end was cut by 1 base, the J end by 2 bases, with 12 bases between. Filled out from reference TRBV7-8 and TRBJ1-3, the complete variable domain reads GAGVSQSPRYKVAKRGQDVALRCDPISGHVSLFWYQQALGQGPEFLTYFQNEAQLDKSGLPSDRFFAERPEGSVSTLKIQRTQQEDSAVYLCASSLVVRAAGNTIYFGEGSWLTVV.

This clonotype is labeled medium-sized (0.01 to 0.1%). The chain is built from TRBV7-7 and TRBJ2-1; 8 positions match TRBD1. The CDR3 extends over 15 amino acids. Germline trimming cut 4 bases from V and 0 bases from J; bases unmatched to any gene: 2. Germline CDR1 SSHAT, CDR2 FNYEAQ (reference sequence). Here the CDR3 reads CASSSGQASYNEQFF. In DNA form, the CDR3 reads TGTGCCAGCAGCTCGGGACAGGCCTCCTACAATGAGCAGTTCTTC. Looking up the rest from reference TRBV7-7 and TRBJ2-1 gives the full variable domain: GAGVSQSPRYKVTKRGQDVTLRCDPISSHATLYWYQQALGQGPEFLTYFNYEAQPDKSGLPSDRFSAERPEGSISTLTIQRTEQRDSAMYRCASSSGQASYNEQFFGPGTRLTVL.

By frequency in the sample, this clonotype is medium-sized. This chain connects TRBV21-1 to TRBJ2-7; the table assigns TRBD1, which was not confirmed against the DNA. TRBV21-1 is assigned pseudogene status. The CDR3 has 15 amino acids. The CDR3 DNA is TGTGCCAGCAGCGCCCCTGAGAGACAGGGAGACGAGCAGTACGTC. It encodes CASSAPERQGDEQYV.

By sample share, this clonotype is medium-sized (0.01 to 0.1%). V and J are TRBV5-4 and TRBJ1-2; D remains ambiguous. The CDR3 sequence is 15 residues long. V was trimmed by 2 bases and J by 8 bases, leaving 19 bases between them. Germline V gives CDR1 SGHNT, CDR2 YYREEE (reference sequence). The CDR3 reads CASSFSFGQASGYTF. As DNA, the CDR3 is TGTGCCAGCAGCTTCTCATTCGGCCAGGCCAGCGGCTACACCTTC.

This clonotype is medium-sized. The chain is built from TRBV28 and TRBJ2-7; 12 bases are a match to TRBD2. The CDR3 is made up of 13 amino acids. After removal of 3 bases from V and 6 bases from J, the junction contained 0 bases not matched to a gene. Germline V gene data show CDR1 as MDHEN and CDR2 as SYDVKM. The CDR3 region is CASSLGLAGEQYV. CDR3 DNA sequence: TGTGCCAGCAGTTTGGGACTAGCGGGCGAGCAGTACGTC.

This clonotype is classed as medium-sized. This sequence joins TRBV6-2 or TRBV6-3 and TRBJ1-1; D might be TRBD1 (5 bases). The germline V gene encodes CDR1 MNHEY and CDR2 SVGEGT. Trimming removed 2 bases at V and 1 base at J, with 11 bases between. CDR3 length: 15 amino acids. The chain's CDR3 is CASSYDQGANTEAFF. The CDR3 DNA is TGTGCCAGCAGTTACGACCAGGGTGCGAACACTGAAGCTTTCTTT.

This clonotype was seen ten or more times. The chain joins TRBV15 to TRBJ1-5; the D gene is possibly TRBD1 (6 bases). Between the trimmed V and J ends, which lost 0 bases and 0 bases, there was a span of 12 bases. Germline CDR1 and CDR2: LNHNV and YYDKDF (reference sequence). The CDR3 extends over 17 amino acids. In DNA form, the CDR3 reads TGTGCCACCAGCAGAGACTACAGGGTCTATAGCAATCAGCCCCAGCATTTT. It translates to CATSRDYRVYSNQPQHF.